Listed here are 18 T cell receptor beta chains from one sample, sequenced in a study of shared clonotypes between healthy human individuals. TCRdb keeps only in-frame clones here, not all; method: immunoSEQ multiplex PCR. The sample has roughly 700,000 clones, under 80% seen once; the top ten hold approximately 1.7%. Sequencing used memory CD4+ T cells sorted from blood. Subset: CD45RA-negative fraction. Receptors were obtained from a woman in her thirties in good health.

The rearrangement links TRBV29-1 to TRBJ2-7, with D possibly being TRBD2 (5 bases). V lost 3 bases and J 3 bases, leaving 9 bases between the germline ends. CDR1 and CDR2 from the germline V gene are SQVTM and ANQGSEA. This CDR3 comprises 12 residues. CDR3 protein: CSVETAGYEQYF. The CDR3 DNA is TGCAGCGTTGAGACGGCGGGCTACGAGCAGTACTTC.

The V call is TRBV7-9, the J call TRBJ2-1, with 14 positions matching TRBD2. V lost 5 bases and J lost 7; bases outside the gene matches: 4. The CDR3 is made up of 15 amino acids. Per germline, CDR1 SEHNR and CDR2 FQNEAQ (reference sequence). CDR3 coding DNA: TGTGCCAGCAGCCCTTGGACTAGCGGGAGGAATGAGCAGTTCTTC. It codes for CASSPWTSGRNEQFF. The full variable domain, in which reference TRBV7-9 and TRBJ2-1 provide the parts outside the CDR3, is DTGVSQNPRHKITKRGQNVTFRCDPISEHNRLYWYRQTLGQGPEFLTYFQNEAQLEKSRLLSDRFSAERPKGSFSTLEIQRTEQGDSAMYLCASSPWTSGRNEQFFGPGTRLTVL.

As regards this clone: A clone one base away is much larger, so this may be a read error. The chain combines TRBV19 with TRBJ2-1; 11 bases map to TRBD2. The V segment lost 4 bases and the J segment 5 bases; nucleotides outside the gene matches: 4. The CDR3 has 15 residues. Germline-derived CDR1 and CDR2 are LNHDA and SQIVND (reference sequence). As DNA, the CDR3 is TGTGCCAGTAGTACCGGGACTAGCGGCCACAATGAGCAGTTCTTC. Translation gives CASSTGTSGHNEQFF.

The rearrangement links TRBV6-5 to TRBJ2-1; a possible D gene is TRBD2 (6 bases). This CDR3 region has 15 residues. Trimming pared 2 bases from V and 4 bases from J, leaving 12 bases between. Germline V gene lookup returns CDR1 MNHEY and CDR2 SVGAGI. CDR3 sequence: CASSYGLASYNEQFF. DNA of the CDR3: TGTGCCAGCAGTTACGGGCTAGCGAGTTACAATGAGCAGTTCTTC.

This chain uses TRBV27 with TRBJ1-1; TRBD1 matches at 7 bases. Germline V gene sequence: CDR1 MNHEY, CDR2 SMNVEV (reference sequence). There are 17 residues in the CDR3. V lost 5 bases, J lost 3 bases, and 15 bases stayed unmatched. CDR3 DNA: TGTGCCAGCAGTCGCCAGCAGGGGGGGGCGGGGTACACTGAAGCTTTCTTT. Translating it yields CASSRQQGGAGYTEAFF.

The rearrangement uses TRBV27 and TRBJ1-1; no definite D call. This CDR3 comprises 14 residues. V was trimmed by 5 bases and J by 0 bases, leaving 10 bases between them. CDR1 is MNHEY, CDR2 SMNVEV, per germline (reference sequence). CDR3 amino acids: CASSTLRVNTEAFF. The DNA of the CDR3 is TGTGCCAGCAGTACACTCCGGGTGAACACTGAAGCTTTCTTT.

This clone showed up just once. The chain couples TRBV28 to TRBJ1-1, with D perhaps TRBD1 (6 bases). CDR3 size: 14 residues. Per germline, CDR1 MDHEN and CDR2 SYDVKM. V lost 8 bases and J lost 0, with 13 bases in between. The CDR3 nucleotides read TGTGCCAGCCTGACAGGTCTTGTGAACACTGAAGCTTTCTTT. Translating gives CASLTGLVNTEAFF.

The chain combines TRBV19 with TRBJ2-1; 8 bases are shared with TRBD1. V was clipped by 6 bases and J by 4 bases; unmatched bases: 8. The CDR3 is made up of 15 amino acids. Germline V CDR1 and CDR2: LNHDA, SQIVND (reference sequence). CDR3 region: CASSPDRGGYNEQFF. The CDR3 bases are TGTGCCAGTAGCCCTGACAGGGGTGGTTACAATGAGCAGTTCTTC.

The chain recombines TRBV2 with TRBJ1-5; the D is unclear. The V gene's germline CDR1 is SNHLY and CDR2 FYNNEI. This CDR3 has 13 residues. Trimming removed 5 bases at V and 2 bases at J, with 7 bases between. Written as DNA, the CDR3 is TGTGCCAGCAGTTCATGGGGCAATCAGCCCCAGCATTTT. This sequence encodes CASSSWGNQPQHF.

This rearrangement joins TRBV2 to TRBJ1-5; 9 bases map to TRBD1. Germline CDR1 SNHLY, CDR2 FYNNEI. V dropped 6 bases and J dropped 4; count of bases not matched to a gene: 4. This CDR3 spans 14 amino acids. CDR3 bases: TGTGCCAGCAGCCTAGGACAGGGGAATCAGCCCCAGCATTTT. Translating gives CASSLGQGNQPQHF.

This clone was counted a single time. This rearrangement joins TRBV6-6 to TRBJ1-5, with 8 bases identical to TRBD1. Trimming took 6 bases from V and 6 from J; bases not matched to a gene: 7. CDR3 length: 14 amino acids. Per germline, CDR1 MNHNY and CDR2 SVGAGI (reference sequence). CDR3 in amino acids: CASRWDRTGQPQHF. The CDR3 DNA reads as TGTGCCAGCAGGTGGGACAGGACAGGTCAGCCCCAGCATTTT.

The V call is TRBV9, the J call TRBJ1-2; D gene unclear. Germline V gene data show CDR1 as SGDLS and CDR2 as YYNGEE. V lost 3 bases and J lost 2, with 17 bases in between. The CDR3 runs to 16 residues. The CDR3 DNA follows: TGTGCCAGCAGCGCCCAGGTAGGGCTTACAAACTATGGCTACACCTTC. It translates to CASSAQVGLTNYGYTF.

The V and J genes are TRBV4-1 and TRBJ2-2; D possibly corresponds to TRBD2 (5 bases). V lost 3 bases and J 5 bases, leaving 22 bases between the germline ends. Germline V CDR1 and CDR2: MGHRA, YSYEKL. The CDR3 has 18 residues. The chain's CDR3 is CASSQTPRGNGGTGELFF. The CDR3 bases are TGCGCCAGCAGCCAGACACCCCGAGGGAACGGCGGAACCGGGGAGCTGTTTTTT.

The CDR3 region is CASSKALLAGGDVGTDTQYF. The CDR3 DNA reads as TGTGCCAGCAGCAAAGCGCTACTAGCGGGAGGGGACGTGGGGACAGATACGCAGTATTTT. V is TRBV21-1 and J is TRBJ2-3; the table's D call TRBD2 went unverified against the DNA. TRBV21-1 is tagged as a pseudogene. This CDR3 contains 20 residues.

The chain's CDR3 is CASRRQAGMNTEAFF. Written as DNA, the CDR3 is TGTGCCAGTAGGAGGCAGGCCGGGATGAACACTGAAGCTTTCTTT. The genes are TRBV19 and TRBJ1-1; no firm D call. The V gene lost 6 bases and the J gene lost 0 bases, with 14 bases spanning the gap. From germline, CDR1 is LNHDA and CDR2 SQIVND (reference sequence). The CDR3 consists of 15 residues. The entire variable domain, with the rest obtained from reference TRBV19 and TRBJ1-1, is as follows: DGGITQSPKYLFRKEGQNVTLSCEQNLNHDAMYWYRQDPGQGLRLIYYSQIVNDFQKGDIAEGYSVSREKKESFPLTVTSAQKNPTAFYLCASRRQAGMNTEAFFGQGTRLTVV.

This rearrangement joins TRBV5-1 to TRBJ2-3, with D perhaps assigned TRBD1 or TRBD2 (5 bases each). The V gene lost 4 bases and the J gene lost 0 bases, with 12 bases spanning the gap. This CDR3 is 15 amino acids long. Per the germline V gene, CDR1 is SGHRS and CDR2 is YFSETQ. The CDR3 region has the DNA TGCGCCAGCAGCAACCGGGACCGAAGCACAGATACGCAGTATTTT. Translating gives CASSNRDRSTDTQYF.

This clone was observed at least ten times. The rearrangement joins TRBV21-1 to TRBJ2-7. TRBV21-1 is a known pseudogene. This CDR3 has 14 amino acids. CDR3 coding DNA: TGTGCCAGAGCCGTGGCCCAGAGCTCCTACGAGCAGTACTTC. This encodes CARAVAQSSYEQYF.

A few counts support this clone. V usage is TRBV28 and J usage is TRBJ1-3; D is unresolved. Germline V lookup: CDR1 MDHEN, CDR2 SYDVKM. With 5 bases removed from V and 5 bases from J, the gap between germline ends came to 7 bases. This CDR3 spans 12 amino acids. The CDR3 DNA reads as TGTGCCAGCAGTGCCATACGAAACACCATATATTTT. Its protein product is CASSAIRNTIYF.